A selection of T cell receptor beta chains follows, all from one sample in a study of blood T cell repertoires in COVID-19. The repertoire was sequenced with immunoSEQ multiplex PCR; TCRdb's copy has only in-frame clones and lacks some. The sample lists roughly 300,000 clones, more than 70% seen once, with approximately 6.5% in the top ten. Sequencing input: peripheral blood. Receptors were obtained from a man younger than 30 who had recovered from COVID-19. Both conserved end residues are part of each CDR3. D genes are given only for firm matches.

>TRBV19|TRBD1|TRBJ2-7
CASSRADRDWEQYF
TGTGCCAGTAGTAGGGCCGACAGGGATTGGGAGCAGTACTTC
>TRBV14|TRBD1|TRBJ2-1
CASSRDRHYRAQFF
TGTGCCAGCAGCCGGGACAGACACTATCGGGCGCAGTTCTTC
>TRBV2|-|TRBJ1-1
CASKRGTNTEAFF
TGTGCCAGTAAACGAGGGACAAACACTGAAGCTTTCTTT
>TRBV24-1|-|TRBJ2-1
CATSDSIPSLAEYSYNEQFF
TGTGCCACCAGTGATTCTATTCCCTCTCTCGCGGAATACTCCTACAATGAGCAGTTCTTC
>TRBV30|TRBD1|TRBJ1-4
CAWSLGQGGEKLFF
TGTGCCTGGAGTCTGGGACAGGGTGGAGAAAAACTGTTTTTT
>TRBV4-1|-|TRBJ1-4
CASSQVRGTNEKLFF
TGCGCCAGCAGCCAAGTAAGGGGTACTAATGAAAAACTGTTTTTT
>TRBV7-8|-|TRBJ2-7
CASTLGSSRPYEQYF
TGTGCCAGCACCCTGGGGAGCTCCCGCCCCTACGAGCAGTACTTC
>TRBV27|TRBD2|TRBJ2-7
CASSLEPPGLAGPYEQYF
TGTGCCAGCAGTTTGGAACCGCCGGGACTAGCGGGACCCTACGAGCAGTACTTC
>TRBV27|-|TRBJ1-1
CASSINRAQNTEAFF
TGTGCCAGCAGTATAAACAGGGCCCAGAACACTGAAGCTTTCTTT
>TRBV5-1|-|TRBJ1-2
CASSLEGGDHGYTF
TGCGCCAGCAGCTTGGAAGGAGGGGATCATGGCTACACCTTC
>TRBV5-1|-|TRBJ2-5
CASSPTSLYLQTQYF
TGCGCCAGCAGCCCTACGTCCCTTTACCTACAGACCCAGTACTTC
>TRBV7-2|TRBD1|TRBJ2-3
CASSPPYRDRGQKNTQYF
TGTGCCAGCAGCCCTCCTTACCGGGACAGGGGGCAAAAAAATACGCAGTATTTT
>TRBV4-1|TRBD2|TRBJ2-2
CASSQVSGSGTGELFF
TGCGCCAGCAGCCAGGTTAGCGGGAGTGGAACCGGGGAGCTGTTTTTT
>TRBV9|-|TRBJ2-1
CASSVSTGKDVNEQFF
TGTGCCAGCAGCGTATCAACGGGGAAAGACGTCAATGAGCAGTTCTTC
>TRBV5-5|TRBD1|TRBJ1-1
CASSLGTAQIAFF
TGTGCCAGCAGCCTCGGGACAGCCCAGATAGCTTTCTTT
>TRBV7-2|TRBD1|TRBJ1-5
CASSLGTGYNQPQHF
TGTGCCAGCAGCTTAGGGACAGGATACAATCAGCCCCAGCATTTT